Listed below are T cell receptor beta chains from one sample, sequenced in a study of T cell responses to AZD1222 COVID-19 vaccine. The repertoire was sequenced with immunoSEQ multiplex PCR; TCRdb's copy has only in-frame clones and lacks some. This sample carries fewer than 90,000 clones, about 86% of them seen once, and the ten largest clones take 4.5% to 7%. The specimen was peripheral blood, collected 28 days after the second AZD1222 dose. These receptors were obtained from an adult who received the AZD1222 COVID-19 vaccine. The CDR3 runs from the conserved cysteine through the conserved F or W. A D gene is named only where the DNA matches it firmly. Rows may omit the clone size; those that give it use once, few, many or a size class.

J,D,V,size,DNA,CDR3
TRBJ1-5,-,TRBV28,-,TGTGCCAGCAGTTCTGCGGGGGTTGGCAATCAGCCCCAGCATTTT,CASSSAGVGNQPQHF
TRBJ1-1,TRBD1,TRBV28,-,TGTGCCAGCAGGACAGGGGGAACCAACACTGAAGCTTTCTTT,CASRTGGTNTEAFF
TRBJ2-7,-,TRBV5-1,-,TGCGCCAGCAGCGGGGGGCCCATCGACGACGAGCAGTACTTC,CASSGGPIDDEQYF
TRBJ2-2,-,TRBV30,-,TGTGCCTGGGGCACCGGGGAGCTGTTTTTT,CAWGTGELFF
TRBJ2-4,-,TRBV4-2,-,TGTGCCAGCAGCCCCCGAGTGGGCAAAAACATTCAGTACTTC,CASSPRVGKNIQYF
TRBJ1-3,-,TRBV7-3,-,TGTGCCAGCAGCTTAACGCAAGGGACCTCTGGAAACACCATATATTTT,CASSLTQGTSGNTIYF
TRBJ2-1,TRBD2,TRBV7-2,-,TGTGCCAGCAGCTCAAGACTAGCGGGAGAGGTTGAGCAGTTCTTC,CASSSRLAGEVEQFF
TRBJ2-3,TRBD2,TRBV7-2,-,TGTGCCAGCAGCTTACTACTAGCGGGAGTAGATACGCAGTATTTT,CASSLLLAGVDTQYF
TRBJ2-7,-,TRBV27,-,TGTGCCAGCAGTCCGGGGGGGACAGGGTTAGGCGAGCAGTACTTC,CASSPGGTGLGEQYF
TRBJ1-5,-,TRBV4-1,-,TGCGCCAGCAGCCAAGATTGGCTACCGCAGCCCCAGCATTTT,CASSQDWLPQPQHF
TRBJ1-5,-,TRBV19,-,TGTGCCAGTATCCCGTCCCGTGGTTATAGCAATCAGCCCCAGCATTTT,CASIPSRGYSNQPQHF
TRBJ1-2,-,TRBV28,-,TGTGCCAGCAGTTTCAAAGGCTACACCTTC,CASSFKGYTF
TRBJ2-1,TRBD2,TRBV6-5,-,TGTGCCAGCAGACCGGGACTATATGCTAATGAGCAGTTCTTC,CASRPGLYANEQFF
TRBJ2-5,TRBD2,TRBV5-1,once,TGCGCCAGCGGCTCCGGGACTAGCTCCCAGAGAGAGACCCAGTACTTC,CASGSGTSSQRETQYF
TRBJ2-7,-,TRBV12-3/TRBV12-4,once,TGTGCCAGCAGTTTGGCAGGAGCCTACGAGCAGTACTTC,CASSLAGAYEQYF
TRBJ2-7,-,TRBV18,-,TGTGCCAGCTCACCAGGTCTAGACGTATACGAGCAGTACTTC,CASSPGLDVYEQYF
TRBJ1-2,-,TRBV19,-,TGTGCCAGTAGTCAATGGGGGGGCTATGGCTACACCTTC,CASSQWGGYGYTF
TRBJ1-2,-,TRBV6-2/TRBV6-3,-,TGTGCCAGCAGTTCCTTCTATGGCTACACCTTC,CASSSFYGYTF